This T cell receptor (beta chain) was captured in a study of metastatic and nonmetastatic thyroid tumors. Study overall: Across blood and tumor or nodule tissue, repertoires from malignant and benign thyroid patients were compared with one another.

Ahead of thyroid surgery, no patient had received treatment of any kind. TCRdb re-called the PCR reads via MiXCR. The table includes 7,000 to 9,500 clones, about 20% detected once. CDR1 and CDR2 (germline): KGHDR, SFDVKD. The CDR3 spans 13 residues. The germline V and J ends were trimmed by 6 bases and 1 base, with 9 bases remaining between them. The chain carries TRBV24-1 and TRBJ2-7; tentatively, D is TRBD2 (6 bases). This receptor was identified in a female donor with papillary thyroid cancer or a benign thyroid nodule (not recorded which). Some clones in this sample may be carry-over from other donors' samples. Sequenced sample: adjacent normal tissue. CDR3 sequence reads: CATSTGESYEQYF. The CDR3 bases are TGTGCCACCAGTACGGGGGAGTCCTACGAGCAGTACTTC.